This entry concerns a single T cell receptor (beta chain). Its antigen is not identified. The treatment here: some 20 received Ad26.COV2.S at low or high dose, single or two shots; roughly 5 received placebo; per-sample allocation not given. Sampling took place 63 days after the first vaccine or placebo injection. The assay was immunoSEQ multiplex PCR, and TCRdb's table has in-frame clones only and misses some. The data show approximately 300,000 clones, approximately 86% seen once. In germline, CDR1 is SQVTM, CDR2 ANQGSEA. There are 13 residues in the CDR3. V gave up 6 bases and J gave up 3 bases, with 12 bases separating them. The source of the sample is a study of Ad26.COV2.S vaccination and SARS-CoV-2 variants. As for the study in general: By the intramuscular route, Ad26.COV2.S was given once, or twice 56 days apart.

Study observations and caveats: The breadth of spike-specific CD8+ and CD4+ T cell responses after vaccination was reportedly substantial. Vaccine recipients surpassed placebo recipients in spike-specific TCR breadth.

The sequencing here drew on peripheral blood, taken in a trial of Ad26.COV2.S vaccine versus placebo. This chain links TRBV29-1 with TRBJ1-5; tentatively, D is TRBD1 (5 bases). The clonotype comes from a person between 18 and 65 years old who received the Ad26.COV2.S COVID-19 vaccine or a placebo. CDR3 protein: CSVWDGDNQPQHF. Here the CDR3 DNA reads TGCAGCGTCTGGGACGGAGACAATCAGCCCCAGCATTTT. The full variable domain, its missing parts supplied by reference TRBV29-1 and TRBJ1-5, is SAVISQKPSRDICQRGTSLTIQCQVDSQVTMMFWYRQQPGQSLTLIATANQGSEATYESGFVIDKFPISRPNLTFSTLTVSNMSPEDSSIYLCSVWDGDNQPQHFGDGTRLSIL.